This is a list of T cell receptor beta chains from one sample in a study of PD-L1 blockade in urothelial cancer. Sequenced by immunoSEQ multiplex PCR; TCRdb stores in-frame clones only, minus some. This sample carries approximately 51,000 clones, about 90% of them seen once, and the ten largest clones take 16%. Source: PBMCs, taken around atezolizumab (anti-PD-L1) treatment. The origin of the receptors is a man between 60 and 70 years old with urothelial cancer. The CDR3 runs from the conserved cysteine through the conserved F or W. The order of the fields is clone size, J gene, D gene, V gene, CDR3 protein, CDR3 DNA. D genes are given only for firm matches. Part of the rows lack a size; the others show once, few, many or a class for expanded clones.

clone size: -
J gene: TRBJ1-3
D gene: -
V gene: TRBV7-2
CDR3 protein: CASSLGPRTVGNTIYF
CDR3 DNA: TGTGCCAGCAGCTTAGGGCCCCGGACAGTGGGAAACACCATATATTTT

clone size: -
J gene: TRBJ2-2
D gene: TRBD1
V gene: TRBV10-3
CDR3 protein: CAISDPGQATTGELFF
CDR3 DNA: TGTGCCATCAGTGACCCGGGACAGGCCACCACCGGGGAGCTGTTTTTT

clone size: few
J gene: TRBJ1-4
D gene: -
V gene: TRBV5-5
CDR3 protein: CASSLEAGPRATNEKLFF
CDR3 DNA: TGTGCCAGCAGCTTGGAGGCGGGACCCCGCGCAACTAATGAAAAACTGTTTTTT

clone size: -
J gene: TRBJ2-7
D gene: -
V gene: TRBV5-1
CDR3 protein: CASSLGGEQYF
CDR3 DNA: TGCGCCAGCAGCCTCGGAGGGGAGCAGTACTTC

clone size: -
J gene: TRBJ1-5
D gene: -
V gene: TRBV4-1
CDR3 protein: CASSQDLWDKYSNQPQHF
CDR3 DNA: TGCGCCAGCAGCCAAGATCTTTGGGACAAATATAGCAATCAGCCCCAGCATTTT

clone size: once
J gene: TRBJ2-3
D gene: TRBD2
V gene: TRBV6-5
CDR3 protein: CAIRTSGTDTQYF
CDR3 DNA: TGTGCCATTCGGACTAGCGGCACAGATACGCAGTATTTT

clone size: -
J gene: TRBJ2-3
D gene: TRBD2
V gene: TRBV30
CDR3 protein: CAWSVLAGPSTDTQYF
CDR3 DNA: TGTGCCTGGAGTGTCCTAGCGGGGCCGAGCACAGATACGCAGTATTTT

clone size: -
J gene: TRBJ1-5
D gene: -
V gene: TRBV19
CDR3 protein: CASSIGRVGNQPQHF
CDR3 DNA: TGTGCCAGTAGTATCGGCAGGGTTGGGAATCAGCCCCAGCATTTT

clone size: once
J gene: TRBJ2-3
D gene: -
V gene: TRBV18
CDR3 protein: CASSPTGLSQYF
CDR3 DNA: TGTGCCAGCTCACCGACAGGACTGTCGCAGTATTTT

clone size: -
J gene: TRBJ2-7
D gene: -
V gene: TRBV19
CDR3 protein: CASSIGTQSSYEQYF
CDR3 DNA: TGTGCCAGTAGTATAGGGACACAGTCCTCCTACGAGCAGTACTTC

clone size: -
J gene: TRBJ1-1
D gene: TRBD1
V gene: TRBV7-3
CDR3 protein: CASSLTSGGNTEAFF
CDR3 DNA: TGTGCCAGCAGCTTAACTTCAGGGGGGAACACTGAAGCTTTCTTT

clone size: -
J gene: TRBJ2-1
D gene: TRBD1
V gene: TRBV5-1
CDR3 protein: CASSLVGQVYNEQFF
CDR3 DNA: TGCGCCAGCAGCTTGGTCGGACAGGTCTACAATGAGCAGTTCTTC

clone size: -
J gene: TRBJ2-1
D gene: TRBD1
V gene: TRBV5-1
CDR3 protein: CASKWGDREYNEQFF
CDR3 DNA: TGCGCCAGCAAGTGGGGGGACAGGGAATACAATGAGCAGTTCTTC

clone size: -
J gene: TRBJ1-1
D gene: TRBD1
V gene: TRBV6-1
CDR3 protein: CASSSTGVTEAFF
CDR3 DNA: TGTGCCAGCAGCTCGACAGGGGTCACTGAAGCTTTCTTT

clone size: -
J gene: TRBJ1-2
D gene: -
V gene: TRBV5-4
CDR3 protein: CASSLGGQGNYGYTF
CDR3 DNA: TGTGCCAGCAGCTTGGGGGGGCAGGGCAACTATGGCTACACCTTC

clone size: -
J gene: TRBJ1-5
D gene: -
V gene: TRBV6-5
CDR3 protein: CASSYQKDQPQHF
CDR3 DNA: TGTGCCAGCAGTTACCAGAAAGATCAGCCCCAGCATTTT